This TCR beta chain was captured in a study of cytomegalovirus exposure and HLA in healthy donors. As regards this clone: The antigen is undetermined.

PCR employed 60 Vbeta and 13 Jbeta primers. Sequencing used immunoSEQ multiplex PCR; TCRdb keeps in-frame clones, though not all of them. Among 60,000 to 85,000 clones listed, 75% to 85% were seen once. The trim removed 3 bases at V and 2 bases at J, leaving 0 bases unmatched. CDR3 size: 14 residues. Germline V gene data show CDR1 as SGHDN and CDR2 as FVKESK. General study findings and limits: Productive status was seen about 90% or about 30% of the time for most TCR beta V segments in an earlier analysis. The authors excluded some V segments, including TRBV6-2 and TRBV6-3, as indistinguishable. TCR beta sequences reportedly predicted most subjects' HLA-A and HLA-B alleles accurately.

The TCR was taken from a man in his forties or fifties in good health and CMV-seronegative. The V and J genes are TRBV14 and TRBJ1-5; 8 bases match TRBD1. Sequenced sample: PBMCs. The CDR3 DNA reads TGTGCCAGCAGCCAGACAGGGGGCAATCAGCCCCAGCATTTT. Encoded protein: CASSQTGGNQPQHF.